A selection of T cell receptor beta chains follows, all from one sample in a study of blood T cell repertoires in COVID-19. The assay was immunoSEQ multiplex PCR, and TCRdb's table has in-frame clones only and misses some. Of tens of thousands of clones listed, about 90% are singletons. The sample consisted of peripheral blood. These receptors all stem from a human donor in a cohort sampled during active COVID-19. The CDR3 runs from the conserved cysteine through the conserved F or W. A D gene is named only where the DNA matches it firmly. Only some rows state a clone size, as once, few, many or a class for expanded clones.

j_call clone_size v_call d_call cdr3_length cdr3_nt cdr3_aa
TRBJ2-3 NA TRBV24-1 NA 13 TGTGCCACCAGCCCCCCGGGCACAGATACGCAGTATTTT CATSPPGTDTQYF
TRBJ1-3 NA TRBV19 NA 17 TGTGCCAGTACCCCACAAGGACTGCAACTCTCTGGAAACACCATATATTTT CASTPQGLQLSGNTIYF
TRBJ1-1 NA TRBV18 TRBD1 14 TGTGCCAGCTCACCTCTACAGGGGTACACTGAAGCTTTCTTT CASSPLQGYTEAFF
TRBJ2-3 NA TRBV5-1 NA 13 TGCGCCAGCAGCTTGGCTGGGAGTGATACGCAGTATTTT CASSLAGSDTQYF
TRBJ1-4 few TRBV15 NA 15 TGTGCCACCAGCAGATTTCCAGGGCTGGGGGAAAAACTGTTTTTT CATSRFPGLGEKLFF
TRBJ1-1 NA TRBV6-6 TRBD1 13 TGTGCCAGCAGGGACAGGGGGGGCACTGAAGCTTTCTTT CASRDRGGTEAFF
TRBJ2-5 once TRBV10-2 TRBD2 18 TGCGCCAGCAGTGCGGGATGGATCCTGACTAGCGAACAAGAGACCCAGTACTTC CASSAGWILTSEQETQYF
TRBJ2-7 NA TRBV11-3 TRBD2 15 TGTGCCAGCAGCTCAGGGACTAGCGGGAGGTACGAGCAGTACTTC CASSSGTSGRYEQYF
TRBJ2-4 NA TRBV7-9 TRBD2 17 TGTGCCAGCAGCTCTGGGACTAGCGGGAGGGTGATAAACATTCAGTACTTC CASSSGTSGRVINIQYF
TRBJ2-3 NA TRBV24-1 TRBD2 16 TGTGCCACCAGTGATTTTGTGGCTAGCGGGAGTGATACGCAGTATTTT CATSDFVASGSDTQYF
TRBJ2-1 NA TRBV18 NA 13 TGTGCCAGCTCACCGGCAGGGATCAATGAGCAGTTCTTC CASSPAGINEQFF
TRBJ2-1 NA TRBV5-5 TRBD1 16 TGTGCCAGCAGCCGGGACAGGGCGGGGTCCTACAATGAGCAGTTCTTC CASSRDRAGSYNEQFF
TRBJ2-7 NA TRBV2 TRBD2 14 TGTGCCAGCAGGGATCGACTAGCGGGAGGCGAGCAGTACTTC CASRDRLAGGEQYF
TRBJ2-7 NA TRBV5-1 NA 15 TGCGCCAGCAGCTTGGTACAGGGCCCTAACTACGAGCAGTACTTC CASSLVQGPNYEQYF
TRBJ1-6 few TRBV5-5 TRBD1 15 TGTGCCAGCAGCCCCCGGGACAGGTATAATTCACCCCTCCACTTT CASSPRDRYNSPLHF
TRBJ1-1 NA TRBV30 TRBD1 15 TGTGCCTCCGAAGGAGGACAGGGGATGCGGAATGAAGCTTTCTTT CASEGGQGMRNEAFF
TRBJ1-3 once TRBV4-1 NA 15 TGCGCCAGCAGCCACCCCGCTGGGAGGATCGGCACCATATATTTT CASSHPAGRIGTIYF
TRBJ2-7 NA TRBV18 TRBD1 15 TGTGCCAGCTCACCTGACTCGACAGGGGTCTACGAGCAGTACTTC CASSPDSTGVYEQYF
TRBJ2-2 NA TRBV5-1 TRBD1 20 TGCGCCAGCAGCGTAGATTATGCCTTCGTAGGACAGGGTTCATCCGGGGAGCTGTTTTTT CASSVDYAFVGQGSSGELFF
TRBJ2-3 NA TRBV9 NA 13 TGTGCCAGCAGCGTAATGAGTGGAGATACGCAGTATTTT CASSVMSGDTQYF
TRBJ1-1 NA TRBV21-1 NA 14 TGTGCCAGCAGCTTTGACAGATTGAACACTGAAGCTTTCTTT CASSFDRLNTEAFF
TRBJ2-3 NA TRBV4-2 TRBD2 18 TGTGCCAGCAGCCAAGGCGGTGGGAGGGCCGGGGACACAGATACGCAGTATTTT CASSQGGGRAGDTDTQYF
TRBJ2-7 NA TRBV27 TRBD1 14 TGTGCCAGCAGTTTAAAGACAGGGATCTACGAGCAGTACTTC CASSLKTGIYEQYF
TRBJ2-6 NA TRBV5-4 NA 15 TGTGCCAGCAGCATTGGACAGCGGGGGGCCAACGTCCTGACTTTC CASSIGQRGANVLTF
TRBJ2-3 NA TRBV5-1 NA 13 TGCGCCAGCAGCGACGACAACACAGATACGCAGTATTTT CASSDDNTDTQYF
TRBJ1-1 NA TRBV5-1 NA 14 TGCGCCAGCAGCTTGTATGGACAAAACACTGAAGCTTTCTTT CASSLYGQNTEAFF
TRBJ2-2 NA TRBV5-1 NA 13 TGCGCCAGCAGCGAATCAGACACCGGGGAGCTGTTTTTT CASSESDTGELFF
TRBJ1-5 NA TRBV2 NA 15 TGTGCCAGCAGCCAATCAGGGCTTAGCAATCAGCCCCAGCATTTT CASSQSGLSNQPQHF
TRBJ2-7 NA TRBV6-5 NA 13 TGTGCCAGCAGTTACGACAGAGCCTACGAGCAGTACTTC CASSYDRAYEQYF
TRBJ1-1 NA TRBV4-1 NA 15 TGCGCCAGCAGCCAAGAATCGGGGGGGAACACTGAAGCTTTCTTT CASSQESGGNTEAFF